These 30 T cell receptor beta chains originate from one sample sequenced in a study of CD8 T cells in ankylosing spondylitis. Using its own MiXCR run on the 5' RACE reads, TCRdb lists one record per CDR3 protein. The sample yields about 450,000 distinct CDR3 sequences, 25% to 30% seen once. Their recognized antigens are unknown. Points from the study as a whole: Eight highly homologous variants formed a TCR beta motif that appeared characteristic of ankylosing spondylitis blood.

The sequencing sample was made of blood, either unsorted or a sorted T cell fraction (not recorded which). The origin of the receptors is a male donor with ankylosing spondylitis.

This clonotype showed up many times. V usage is TRBV7-2 and J usage is TRBJ2-5; no firm D call. The V gene's germline CDR1 is SGHTA and CDR2 FQGNSA. CDR3 length: 15 residues. Trimming removed 2 bases from V and 5 bases from J, with 15 bases in between. CDR3 sequence reads: CASSLLGQAAETQYF. CDR3 DNA: TGTGCCAGCAGCTTACTGGGCCAGGCGGCGGAGACCCAGTACTTC.

This clonotype has just a few counts. The chain joins TRBV5-1 to TRBJ1-1, with D possibly being TRBD1 (5 bases). The germline gives CDR1 SGHRS, CDR2 YFSETQ. The V end lost 2 bases, the J end lost 0 bases, and 8 bases lay between the germline ends. The CDR3 is 14 amino acids. The CDR3 sequence: CASSLQAMNTEAFF. CDR3 DNA: TGCGCCAGCAGCTTACAGGCTATGAACACTGAAGCTTTCTTT.

This clonotype was recorded a few times. The chain employs TRBV24-1 and TRBJ2-3; 8 bases are a match to TRBD2. This CDR3 has 16 residues. The germline V gene encodes CDR1 KGHDR and CDR2 SFDVKD. V was clipped by 3 bases and J by 4 bases; unmatched bases: 8. Written as DNA, the CDR3 is TGTGCCACCAGTGATCGTAGCGGGATTGGGGCAGATACGCAGTATTTT. Protein sequence: CATSDRSGIGADTQYF.

This clonotype came up a few times. The V call is TRBV6-1, the J call TRBJ1-5, with D hard to call. Germline loops: CDR1 MNHNS, CDR2 SASEGT. The CDR3 has 15 amino acids. Trimming took off 7 bases at V and 2 bases at J, with 15 bases between the two ends. DNA for the CDR3: TGTGCCAGCATCCGATCATCCGACGGCAATCAGCCCCAGCATTTT. Translating gives CASIRSSDGNQPQHF.

The rearrangement joins TRBV20-1 to TRBJ2-3, with 7 bases identical to TRBD2. With V trimmed by 6 bases and J by 8 bases, 11 bases remained unmatched. Germline V gene lookup returns CDR1 DFQATT and CDR2 SNEGSKA (reference sequence). This CDR3 spans 13 amino acids. The CDR3 DNA follows: TGCAGTGCACAGCAGACTAGCTCGGGTACGCAGTATTTT. Its translation: CSAQQTSSGTQYF.

This rearrangement joins TRBV6-1 to TRBJ1-5, with TRBD1 as a possible D gene (6 bases). The CDR3 totals 13 residues. CDR1 and CDR2 (germline): MNHNS, SASEGT. The V end was cut by 5 bases, the J end by 7 bases, with 12 bases between. The CDR3 DNA reads TGTGCCAGCAGTCAGGGGCGGGAACAGCCCCAGCATTTT. Protein: CASSQGREQPQHF.

The rearrangement links TRBV5-1 to TRBJ1-5, with D unclear. V gave up 0 bases and J gave up 2 bases, with 9 bases separating them. This CDR3 region has 15 residues. Germline values: CDR1 SGHRS, CDR2 YFSETQ. The CDR3, as DNA: TGCGCCAGCAGCTTGGCGGGGTTTGGCAATCAGCCCCAGCATTTT. This codes for CASSLAGFGNQPQHF.

The rearrangement uses TRBV7-9 and TRBJ2-1, with 12 bases aligning to TRBD2. J gave up 7 bases and V 5 bases, and 6 bases lay outside the gene matches. The length of the CDR3 is 15 residues. CDR1 SEHNR and CDR2 FQNEAQ come from the germline V gene (reference sequence). As DNA, the CDR3 is TGTGCCAGCAGCCGCTGGACTAGCGGGGTGAATGAGCAGTTCTTC. Translating it yields CASSRWTSGVNEQFF. Filled out from reference TRBV7-9 and TRBJ2-1, the complete variable domain reads DTGVSQNPRHKITKRGQNVTFRCDPISEHNRLYWYRQTLGQGPEFLTYFQNEAQLEKSRLLSDRFSAERPKGSFSTLEIQRTEQGDSAMYLCASSRWTSGVNEQFFGPGTRLTVL.

The rearrangement joins TRBV6-1 to TRBJ1-4; possible D gene TRBD1, 6 bases. Per germline, CDR1 MNHNS and CDR2 SASEGT. The V and J ends lost 7 bases and 6 bases respectively, with 15 bases between them. This CDR3 has 14 amino acids. CDR3 in amino acids: CASKTGAADEKLFF. CDR3 nucleotide sequence: TGTGCCAGCAAGACAGGCGCGGCGGATGAAAAACTGTTTTTT.

This clonotype was observed a few times. The chain employs TRBV15 and TRBJ1-2, with D unresolved. The CDR3 totals 13 residues. Germline loops: CDR1 LNHNV, CDR2 YYDKDF (reference sequence). Trimming left V 5 bases short and J 0 bases short, with 7 bases between. CDR3 amino acids: CATSPGANYGYTF. Here the CDR3 DNA reads TGTGCCACCAGCCCTGGAGCTAACTATGGCTACACCTTC.

This clonotype appeared a few times. The chain links TRBV24-1 to TRBJ2-3; 9 positions agree with TRBD1. Looked up from germline, CDR1 is KGHDR and CDR2 is SFDVKD. CDR3 size: 13 residues. J gave up 3 bases and V 7 bases, and 1 base lay outside the gene matches. CDR3 protein: CATRGQGTDTQYF. CDR3 in DNA: TGTGCCACCAGAGGACAGGGGACAGATACGCAGTATTTT.

This clonotype was picked up a small number of times. The chain links TRBV5-1 to TRBJ2-5; maybe TRBD1 (6 bases). This CDR3 has 14 amino acids. Germline lookup yields CDR1 SGHRS and CDR2 YFSETQ. Trimming left V 2 bases short and J 2 bases short, with 10 bases between. The DNA of the CDR3 is TGCGCCAGCAGCTTTCGGGACAAACAAGAGACCCAGTACTTC. Protein sequence: CASSFRDKQETQYF.

The CDR3 region has the DNA TGCGCCAGCAGCTTGGCGGGAGTTACGACGAGGTACGAGCAGTACGTC. It specifies CASSLAGVTTRYEQYV. V gene TRBV5-1 combines with J gene TRBJ2-7; possibly TRBD2 for D (6 bases). CDR3 length: 16 amino acids. Between the trimmed V and J ends, which lost 0 bases and 4 bases, there was a span of 17 bases. Germline V lookup: CDR1 SGHRS, CDR2 YFSETQ.

The V call is TRBV10-3, the J call TRBJ2-3, with unresolved D. The germline V gene encodes CDR1 ENHRY and CDR2 SYGVKD. V lost 0 bases and J 0 bases, leaving 10 bases between the germline ends. The CDR3 is 16 residues long. CDR3 sequence: CAISESIIGSTDTQYF. The CDR3 DNA reads TGTGCCATCAGTGAGTCGATAATCGGGAGCACAGATACGCAGTATTTT.

This clonotype has only a few counts. The chain recombines TRBV11-1 with TRBJ2-1; 13 bases line up with TRBD2. Trimming removed 5 bases from V and 2 bases from J; junction bases left unmatched: 9. The CDR3 is 18 residues long. Germline CDR1 SGHAT, CDR2 FQDESV (reference sequence). The CDR3 DNA is TGTGCCAGCAGCCACGGACTAGCGGGAGTGGAAGCCTACAATGAGCAGTTCTTC. It specifies CASSHGLAGVEAYNEQFF. Drawing the rest from reference TRBV11-1 and TRBJ2-1, the complete variable domain is EAEVAQSPRYKITEKSQAVAFWCDPISGHATLYWYRQILGQGPELLVQFQDESVVDDSQLPKDRFSAERLKGVDSTLKIQPAELGDSAMYLCASSHGLAGVEAYNEQFFGPGTRLTVL.

The V call is TRBV7-9, the J call TRBJ2-6; weak D call: TRBD1 (6 bases). CDR3 length: 15 amino acids. CDR1 SEHNR and CDR2 FQNEAQ come from the germline V gene (reference sequence). Trimming stripped 4 bases from V and 4 bases from J, with 11 bases between. CDR3 in amino acids: CASSSTGMGANVLTF. The CDR3 DNA reads as TGTGCCAGCAGCTCTACAGGGATGGGGGCCAACGTCCTGACTTTC.

The chain recombines TRBV6-1 with TRBJ1-5; unclear D gene. CDR1 is MNHNS, CDR2 SASEGT, per germline. V shed 4 bases and J shed 2 bases, with 9 bases lying between them. This CDR3 is 14 amino acids long. The CDR3 spells CASSGHLRNQPQHF. The CDR3 DNA follows: TGTGCCAGCAGTGGTCACCTTCGCAATCAGCCCCAGCATTTT.

This chain links TRBV20-1 with TRBJ1-4; D unresolved. V lost 3 bases and J lost 5, with 7 bases in between. The CDR3 consists of 12 residues. Germline CDR1 DFQATT, CDR2 SNEGSKA (reference sequence). CDR3 sequence: CSASVLNEKLFF. CDR3 in DNA: TGCAGTGCTAGTGTCCTCAATGAAAAACTGTTTTTT.

This clonotype was observed a few times. CDR3 sequence: CSARDPASGTFSSYEQYF. The CDR3 DNA reads as TGCAGTGCTAGAGATCCGGCAAGCGGGACCTTTAGCTCCTACGAGCAGTACTTC. The rearrangement uses TRBV20-1 and TRBJ2-7; 7 nucleotides line up with TRBD2. The junction had 14 bases not matched to a gene; V was cut back by 0 bases and J by 0 bases. The CDR3 consists of 18 residues. Germline-derived CDR1 and CDR2 are DFQATT and SNEGSKA (reference sequence).

The chain carries TRBV11-2 and TRBJ1-1, with 7 nucleotides matching TRBD1. Germline CDR1 and CDR2: SGHAT and FQNNGV. This CDR3 region has 15 residues. V shed 1 base, J shed 3 bases, and the junction held 5 bases outside the gene matches. The CDR3 sequence is CASSLVAGGYTEAFF. DNA for the CDR3: TGTGCCAGCAGCTTAGTAGCAGGGGGATACACTGAAGCTTTCTTT.

The chain couples TRBV29-1 to TRBJ1-1, with D unclear. CDR1 and CDR2 from the germline V gene are SQVTM and ANQGSEA. Trimming shortened V by 4 bases and J by 0 bases, and 9 bases separated the two germline ends. The CDR3 totals 13 residues. CDR3 protein: CSVVHSLNTEAFF. DNA of the CDR3: TGCAGCGTTGTTCACAGCCTGAACACTGAAGCTTTCTTT.

The chain recombines TRBV5-1 with TRBJ2-1, with D perhaps matching TRBD2 (7 bases). There are 15 residues in the CDR3. Trimming left V 4 bases short and J 6 bases short, with 17 bases between. Germline V gene sequence: CDR1 SGHRS, CDR2 YFSETQ. CDR3 in amino acids: CASSPLGGGINEQFF. As DNA, the CDR3 is TGCGCCAGCAGCCCCTTGGGAGGGGGGATCAATGAGCAGTTCTTC.

The chain recombines TRBV19 with TRBJ2-1; perhaps TRBD1 as D (5 bases). The germline V gene encodes CDR1 LNHDA and CDR2 SQIVND (reference sequence). The CDR3 contains 14 residues. The V and J ends lost 2 bases and 5 bases respectively, with 10 bases between them. CDR3 in amino acids: CASSIQGSNNEQFF. In nucleotides, the CDR3 is TGTGCCAGTAGTATACAGGGTTCCAACAATGAGCAGTTCTTC.

This clonotype was picked up a small number of times. V gene TRBV5-1 combines with J gene TRBJ2-3; 12 bases line up with TRBD2. In germline, CDR1 is SGHRS, CDR2 YFSETQ. The CDR3 contains 16 residues. Losses at the gene ends were 1 base for V and 6 bases for J; bases not matched to a gene: 6. The CDR3 nucleotides are TGCGCCAGCAGCTTGTCGCTAGCGGGAGGGCCGGATACGCAGTATTTT. Protein: CASSLSLAGGPDTQYF.

The rearrangement uses TRBV10-3 and TRBJ2-1; D unresolved. Germline V CDR1 and CDR2: ENHRY, SYGVKD. The CDR3 runs 14 residues. Trimming took off 2 bases at V and 0 bases at J, with 5 bases between the two ends. The CDR3 region is CAISEGDSYNEQFF. The CDR3 coding sequence is TGTGCCATCAGTGAGGGAGACTCCTACAATGAGCAGTTCTTC.

The genes are TRBV6-5 and TRBJ2-6; no firm D call. Germline V gene data show CDR1 as MNHEY and CDR2 as SVGAGI. This CDR3 region has 16 residues. V lost 4 bases, J lost 0 bases, and 10 bases lay in between. The CDR3 coding sequence is TGTGCCAGCAGTTCCCTCGACCCCTCTGGGGCCAACGTCCTGACTTTC. As protein: CASSSLDPSGANVLTF.

The chain uses TRBV20-1 and TRBJ2-2, with a weak D call TRBD2 (6 bases). This CDR3 has 14 residues. Germline assignment: CDR1 DFQATT and CDR2 SNEGSKA (reference sequence). The V and J ends lost 6 bases and 6 bases respectively, with 17 bases between them. The CDR3 protein is CSARGSGAAGELFF. For the CDR3, the DNA is TGCAGTGCCCGGGGGAGTGGGGCGGCCGGGGAGCTGTTTTTT.

This clonotype turned up a few times. The V call is TRBV2, the J call TRBJ2-1; 12 nucleotides align to TRBD2. After removal of 7 bases from V and 12 bases from J, the junction contained 13 bases not matched to a gene. Germline V lookup: CDR1 SNHLY, CDR2 FYNNEI. There are 15 residues in the CDR3. The CDR3 DNA reads TGTGCCAGCACGAGAGGACTAGCGGGGTTATATGGGCAGTTCTTC. Its protein is CASTRGLAGLYGQFF.

Only a few counts were recorded for this clonotype. The chain couples TRBV7-8 to TRBJ1-1, with D maybe TRBD1 (6 bases). The CDR3 consists of 15 residues. Germline V gives CDR1 SGHVS, CDR2 FQNEAQ. V lost 5 bases, J lost 4 bases, and 17 bases lay in between. The CDR3 DNA follows: TGTGCCAGCAGCCTGAATGGGGAGGGGGGCACTGAAGCTTTCTTT. Amino acid sequence: CASSLNGEGGTEAFF.

The chain recombines TRBV7-2 with TRBJ2-1, with 8 bases matching TRBD2. The CDR3 has 15 amino acids. J gave up 6 bases and V 1 base, and 5 bases lay outside the gene matches. Germline loops: CDR1 SGHTA, CDR2 FQGNSA. The CDR3 loop is CASSLGSGSVNEQFF. Written as DNA, the CDR3 is TGTGCCAGCAGCTTAGGCAGCGGGAGCGTCAATGAGCAGTTCTTC.